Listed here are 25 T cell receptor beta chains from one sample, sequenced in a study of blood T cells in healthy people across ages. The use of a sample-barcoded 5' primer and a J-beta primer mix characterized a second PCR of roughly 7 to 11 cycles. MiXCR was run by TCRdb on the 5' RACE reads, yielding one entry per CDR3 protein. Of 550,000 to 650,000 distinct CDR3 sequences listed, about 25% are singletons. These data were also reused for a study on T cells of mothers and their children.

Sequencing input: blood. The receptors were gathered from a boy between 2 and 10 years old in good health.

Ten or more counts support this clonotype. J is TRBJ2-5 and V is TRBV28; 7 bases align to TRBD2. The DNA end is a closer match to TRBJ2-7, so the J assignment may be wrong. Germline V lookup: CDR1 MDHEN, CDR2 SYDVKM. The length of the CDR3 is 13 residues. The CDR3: CASPSAGEHEQYF. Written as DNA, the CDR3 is TGTGCCAGCCCTTCGGCGGGGGAACACGAGCAGTACTTC.

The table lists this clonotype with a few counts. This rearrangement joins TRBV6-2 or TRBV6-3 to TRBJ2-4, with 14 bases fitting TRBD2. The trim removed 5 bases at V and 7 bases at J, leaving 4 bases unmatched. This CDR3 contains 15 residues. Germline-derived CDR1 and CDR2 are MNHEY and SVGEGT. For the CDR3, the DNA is TGTGCCAGCAGTGGGACTAGCGGGGGAGGGAACATTCAGTACTTC. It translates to CASSGTSGGGNIQYF.

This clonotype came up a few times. As DNA, the CDR3 is TGTGCCTCGTCCGGGACAGCTACAGATACGCAGTATTTT. Translation gives CASSGTATDTQYF. The V and J genes are TRBV6-5 and TRBJ2-3; 7 nucleotides agree with TRBD1. The CDR3 consists of 13 residues. Per germline, CDR1 MNHEY and CDR2 SVGAGI. J gave up 3 bases and V 11 bases, and 8 bases lay outside the gene matches.

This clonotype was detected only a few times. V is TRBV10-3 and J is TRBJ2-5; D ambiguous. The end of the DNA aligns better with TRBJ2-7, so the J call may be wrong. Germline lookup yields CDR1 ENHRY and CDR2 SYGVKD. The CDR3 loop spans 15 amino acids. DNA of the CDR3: TGTGCCATCAGTGAGTCCAGTACCTCAACCTACGAGCAGTACTTC. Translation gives CAISESSTSTYEQYF.

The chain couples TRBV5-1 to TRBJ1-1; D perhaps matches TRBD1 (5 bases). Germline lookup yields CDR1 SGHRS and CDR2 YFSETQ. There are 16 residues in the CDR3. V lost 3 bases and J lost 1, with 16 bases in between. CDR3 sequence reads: CASSSNTGSGNTEAFF. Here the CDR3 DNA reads TGCGCCAGCAGCTCAAACACAGGATCGGGGAACACTGAAGCTTTCTTT.

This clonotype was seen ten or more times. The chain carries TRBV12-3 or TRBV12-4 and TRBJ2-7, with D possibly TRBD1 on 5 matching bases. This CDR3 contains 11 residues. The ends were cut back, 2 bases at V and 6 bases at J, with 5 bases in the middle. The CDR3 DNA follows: TGTGCCAGCAGTTTACAGGGCGAGCAGTACTTC. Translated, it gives CASSLQGEQYF.

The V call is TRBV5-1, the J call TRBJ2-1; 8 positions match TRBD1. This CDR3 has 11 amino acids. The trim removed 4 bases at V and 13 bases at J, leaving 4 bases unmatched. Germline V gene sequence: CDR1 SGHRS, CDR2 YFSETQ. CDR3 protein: CASSETGEQFF. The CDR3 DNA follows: TGCGCCAGCAGCGAGACAGGGGAACAGTTCTTC.

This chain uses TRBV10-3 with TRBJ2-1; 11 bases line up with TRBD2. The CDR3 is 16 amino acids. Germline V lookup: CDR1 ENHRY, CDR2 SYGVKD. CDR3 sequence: CATGLAEPPQKNEQFF. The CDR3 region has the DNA TGTGCTACGGGACTAGCGGAGCCACCGCAGAAGAATGAGCAGTTCTTC.

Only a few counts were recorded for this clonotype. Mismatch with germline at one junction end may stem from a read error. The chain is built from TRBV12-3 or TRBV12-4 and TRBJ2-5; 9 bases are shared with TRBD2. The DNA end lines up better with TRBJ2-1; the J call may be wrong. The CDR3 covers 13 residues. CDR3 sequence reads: CTSSLTSGNEQFF. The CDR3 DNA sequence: TGTACCAGCAGTTTAACTAGCGGGAATGAGCAGTTCTTC.

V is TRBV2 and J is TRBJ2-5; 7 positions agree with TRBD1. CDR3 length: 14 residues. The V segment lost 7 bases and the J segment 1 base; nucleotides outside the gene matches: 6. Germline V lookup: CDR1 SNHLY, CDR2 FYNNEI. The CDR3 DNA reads TGTGCCAGCACCCGGGGACAGATCCAAGAGACCCAGTACTTC. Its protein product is CASTRGQIQETQYF.

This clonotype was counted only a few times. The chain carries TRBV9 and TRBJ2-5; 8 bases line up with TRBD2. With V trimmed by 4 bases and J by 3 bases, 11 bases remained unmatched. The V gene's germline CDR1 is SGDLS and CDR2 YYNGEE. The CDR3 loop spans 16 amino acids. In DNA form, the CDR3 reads TGTGCCAGCAGCCCGCCCGGGACTAGAGGGGAAGAGACCCAGTACTTC. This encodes CASSPPGTRGEETQYF.

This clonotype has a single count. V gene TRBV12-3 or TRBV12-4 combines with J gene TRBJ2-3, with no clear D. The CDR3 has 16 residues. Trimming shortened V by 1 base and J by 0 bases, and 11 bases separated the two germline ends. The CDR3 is CASSLGLVGSTDTQYF. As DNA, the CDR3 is TGTGCCAGCAGTTTAGGTCTAGTGGGAAGCACAGATACGCAGTATTTT.

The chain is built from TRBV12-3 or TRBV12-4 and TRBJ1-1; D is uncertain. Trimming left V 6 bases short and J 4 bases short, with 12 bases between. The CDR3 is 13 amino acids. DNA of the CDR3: TGTGCCAGCAGCGCCCAACACGGCACTGAAGCTTTCTTT. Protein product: CASSAQHGTEAFF.

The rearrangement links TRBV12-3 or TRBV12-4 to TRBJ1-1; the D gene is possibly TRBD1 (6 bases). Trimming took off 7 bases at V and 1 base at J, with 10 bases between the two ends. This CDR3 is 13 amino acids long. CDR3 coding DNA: TGTGCCAGCAACCTGGGACAGAACACTGAAGCTTTCTTT. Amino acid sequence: CASNLGQNTEAFF.

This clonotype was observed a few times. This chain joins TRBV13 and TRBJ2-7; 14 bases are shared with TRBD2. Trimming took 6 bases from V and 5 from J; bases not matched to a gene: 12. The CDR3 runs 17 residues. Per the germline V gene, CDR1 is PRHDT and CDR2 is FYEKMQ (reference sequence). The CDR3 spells CASSALFKTSGGDEQYF. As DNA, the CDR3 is TGTGCCAGCAGTGCCCTCTTTAAGACTAGCGGGGGGGACGAGCAGTACTTC.

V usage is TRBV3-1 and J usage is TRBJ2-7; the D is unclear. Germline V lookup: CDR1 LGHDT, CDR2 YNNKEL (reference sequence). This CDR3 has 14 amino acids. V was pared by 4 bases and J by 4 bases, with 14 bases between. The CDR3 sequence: CASSPTRTGYEQYF. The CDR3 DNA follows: TGTGCCAGCAGCCCCACCAGGACCGGATACGAGCAGTACTTC.

CDR3 DNA: TGCGCCAGCAGCTTGGAGGCAAACACAGATACGCAGTATTTT. Amino acids: CASSLEANTDTQYF. The chain carries TRBV5-1 and TRBJ2-3, with unresolved D. V was shortened by 0 bases and J by 2 bases, with 7 bases between the two germline ends. Germline V lookup: CDR1 SGHRS, CDR2 YFSETQ. The CDR3 runs 14 residues.

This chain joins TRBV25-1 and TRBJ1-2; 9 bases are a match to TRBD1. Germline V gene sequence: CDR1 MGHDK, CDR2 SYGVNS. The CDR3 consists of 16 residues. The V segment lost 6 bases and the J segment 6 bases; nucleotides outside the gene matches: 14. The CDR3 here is CASSPGQGPARDGYTF. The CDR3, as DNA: TGTGCCAGCAGCCCCGGACAGGGGCCCGCAAGGGATGGCTACACCTTC.

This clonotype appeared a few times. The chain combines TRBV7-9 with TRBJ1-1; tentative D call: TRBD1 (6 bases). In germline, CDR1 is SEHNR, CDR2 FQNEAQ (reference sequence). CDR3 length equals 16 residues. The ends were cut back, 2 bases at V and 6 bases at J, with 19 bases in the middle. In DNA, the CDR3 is TGTGCCAGCAGCTTAACAAAACAGGGTCATCTCGCTGAAGCTTTCTTT. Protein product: CASSLTKQGHLAEAFF. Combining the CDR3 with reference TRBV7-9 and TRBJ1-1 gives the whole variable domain DTGVSQNPRHKITKRGQNVTFRCDPISEHNRLYWYRQTLGQGPEFLTYFQNEAQLEKSRLLSDRFSAERPKGSFSTLEIQRTEQGDSAMYLCASSLTKQGHLAEAFFGQGTRLTVV.

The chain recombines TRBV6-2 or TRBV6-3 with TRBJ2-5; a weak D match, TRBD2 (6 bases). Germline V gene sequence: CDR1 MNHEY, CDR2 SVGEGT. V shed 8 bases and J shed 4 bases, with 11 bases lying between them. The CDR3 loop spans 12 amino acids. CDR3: CASATGRETQYF. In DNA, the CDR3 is TGTGCCAGCGCGACCGGGAGAGAGACCCAGTACTTC.

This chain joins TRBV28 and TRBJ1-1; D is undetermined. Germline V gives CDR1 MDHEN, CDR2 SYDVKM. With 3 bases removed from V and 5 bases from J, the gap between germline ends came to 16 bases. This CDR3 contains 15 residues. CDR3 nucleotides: TGTGCCAGCAGTTTTGAAACAAGATATTGGACTGAAGCTTTCTTT. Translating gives CASSFETRYWTEAFF.

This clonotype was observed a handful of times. DNA for the CDR3: TGTGCCAGCAGCCAAGGCTGGGGGAGGGCCATCAACGAGCAGTACTTC. Its translation: CASSQGWGRAINEQYF. The gene calls are TRBV3-1 and TRBJ2-7, with 7 nucleotides matching TRBD2. This CDR3 is built from 16 residues. The germline gives CDR1 LGHDT, CDR2 YNNKEL (reference sequence). V was clipped by 1 base and J by 5 bases; unmatched bases: 11.

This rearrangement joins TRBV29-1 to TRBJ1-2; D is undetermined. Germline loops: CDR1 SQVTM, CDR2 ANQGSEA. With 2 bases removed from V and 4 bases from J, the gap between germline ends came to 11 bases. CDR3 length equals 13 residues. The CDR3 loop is CSVEIVGSYGYTF. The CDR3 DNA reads TGCAGCGTTGAAATTGTTGGGTCCTATGGCTACACCTTC.

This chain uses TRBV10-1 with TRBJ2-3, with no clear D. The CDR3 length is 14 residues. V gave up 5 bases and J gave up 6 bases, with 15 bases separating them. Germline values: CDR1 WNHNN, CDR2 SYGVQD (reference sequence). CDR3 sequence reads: CASSSQTPPDTQYF. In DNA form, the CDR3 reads TGCGCCAGCAGTTCCCAAACCCCCCCGGATACGCAGTATTTT.

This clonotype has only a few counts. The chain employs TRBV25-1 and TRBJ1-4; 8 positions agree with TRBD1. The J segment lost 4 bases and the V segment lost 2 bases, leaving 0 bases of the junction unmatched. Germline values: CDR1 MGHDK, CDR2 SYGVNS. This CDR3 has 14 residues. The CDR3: CASSETGGNEKLFF. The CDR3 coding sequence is TGTGCCAGCAGTGAAACAGGGGGTAATGAAAAACTGTTTTTT.